These 25 T cell receptor beta chains were sequenced from one sample in a study of identical twins. TCRdb itself ran the 5' RACE reads through MiXCR, one entry per CDR3 protein. The sample carries hundreds of thousands of distinct CDR3 sequences, approximately 6.1% recorded once. The source material was naive T cells sorted from blood. Receptor source: a man younger than 35 in good health.

The J gene is TRBJ2-1, the V gene TRBV4-2, with D possibly matching TRBD2 (6 bases). The CDR3 runs 16 residues. Trimming took 0 bases from V and 2 from J, leaving 11 bases between them. Germline loops: CDR1 LGHNA, CDR2 YNFKEQ. In DNA, the CDR3 is TGTGCCAGCAGCCAAGATTTAGCGGATACCTACAATGAGCAGTTCTTC. Translating gives CASSQDLADTYNEQFF.

The chain employs TRBV27 and TRBJ1-3; D gene unclear. This CDR3 spans 15 amino acids. V was shortened by 0 bases and J by 0 bases, with 6 bases between the two germline ends. Germline V CDR1 and CDR2: MNHEY, SMNVEV (reference sequence). The CDR3 coding sequence is TGTGCCAGCAGTTTATCCATAGCCTCTGGAAACACCATATATTTT. Protein: CASSLSIASGNTIYF.

The V gene is TRBV11-3, the J gene TRBJ2-1; D is tentatively TRBD1 or TRBD2 (6 bases each). Germline V gene lookup returns CDR1 SGHNT and CDR2 YENEEA. V was shortened by 7 bases and J by 7 bases, with 20 bases between the two germline ends. The CDR3 has 15 residues. The CDR3 region is CASMRSVGGGNEQFF. For the CDR3, the DNA is TGTGCCAGCATGCGATCTGTCGGAGGGGGGAATGAGCAGTTCTTC.

This clonotype was seen repeatedly, ten times or more. The gene calls are TRBV21-1 and TRBJ2-2; the DNA was not used to check the table's D call, TRBD1. TRBV21-1 is a known pseudogene. The CDR3 spans 17 residues. CDR3: CASTLIGQGKNTGELFF. CDR3 bases: TGTGCCAGCACCCTAATCGGACAGGGGAAGAACACCGGGGAGCTGTTTTTT.

This clonotype was seen ten or more times. The genes are TRBV21-1 and TRBJ2-1; the table's TRBD1 call for D was not verified on the DNA. TRBV21-1 is tagged as a pseudogene. This CDR3 has 16 amino acids. The CDR3 here is CASSARGEGTYNEQFF. CDR3 nucleotide sequence: TGTGCCAGCAGCGCCCGAGGGGAGGGCACCTACAATGAGCAGTTCTTC.

This clonotype was seen ten or more times. This rearrangement joins TRBV7-8 to TRBJ2-3; D gene uncertain. V shed 7 bases and J shed 4 bases, with 9 bases lying between them. Germline V gene data show CDR1 as SGHVS and CDR2 as FQNEAQ. This CDR3 region has 12 residues. The DNA for the CDR3 is TGTGCCAGCACTATAGGGTCAGATACGCAGTATTTT. It codes for CASTIGSDTQYF.

The rearrangement joins TRBV20-1 to TRBJ1-1; D not resolved. CDR3 size: 13 residues. Germline V lookup: CDR1 DFQATT, CDR2 SNEGSKA (reference sequence). The V end lost 2 bases, the J end lost 5 bases, and 12 bases lay between the germline ends. In DNA form, the CDR3 reads TGCAGTGCTAGACAGACAATCAATACTGAAGCTTTCTTT. Residues: CSARQTINTEAFF.

This clonotype was counted ten times or more. The genes are TRBV2 and TRBJ1-6; D is uncertain. Per germline, CDR1 SNHLY and CDR2 FYNNEI. Trimming left V 2 bases short and J 9 bases short, with 11 bases between. The CDR3 is 14 amino acids. CDR3 sequence reads: CASSERGGGSPLHF. The CDR3 DNA sequence: TGTGCCAGCAGTGAACGGGGTGGAGGTTCACCCCTCCACTTT. The full variable domain, with the rest looked up from reference TRBV2 and TRBJ1-6, is EPEVTQTPSHQVTQMGQEVILRCVPISNHLYFYWYRQILGQKVEFLVSFYNNEISEKSEIFDDQFSVERPDGSNFTLKIRSTKLEDSAMYFCASSERGGGSPLHFGNGTRLTVT.

This clonotype came up a few times. CDR3 residues: CASSQAAEASYNEQFF. Here the CDR3 DNA reads TGCGCCAGCAGCCAGGCCGCGGAGGCCTCCTACAATGAGCAGTTCTTC. V and J are TRBV4-1 and TRBJ2-1; weak D call: TRBD2 (5 bases). The CDR3 is 16 residues long. Trimming removed 3 bases at V and 0 bases at J, with 12 bases between. Germline V lookup: CDR1 MGHRA, CDR2 YSYEKL.

The V and J genes are TRBV12-3 or TRBV12-4 and TRBJ1-2; D ambiguous. V shed 3 bases and J shed 6 bases, with 17 bases lying between them. The CDR3 runs 15 residues. CDR3 DNA: TGTGCCAGCAGTTTTGGCCGTCTCGGTGAGGATGGCTACACCTTC. Protein sequence: CASSFGRLGEDGYTF.

This clonotype was detected ten times or more. The chain combines TRBV15 with TRBJ2-3; possibly TRBD2 for D (6 bases). Germline loops: CDR1 LNHNV, CDR2 YYDKDF (reference sequence). The CDR3 spans 13 residues. V lost 1 base to trimming and J lost 4 bases, with 6 bases between them. The CDR3 DNA follows: TGTGCCACCAGCAGAGGGGGGGCAGATACGCAGTATTTT. It codes for CATSRGGADTQYF.

This clonotype was seen only a few times. The gene calls are TRBV7-2 and TRBJ2-5, with D possibly TRBD2 on 5 matching bases. The CDR3 loop spans 13 amino acids. V lost 9 bases and J lost 1, with 12 bases in between. CDR1 and CDR2 from the germline V gene are SGHTA and FQGNSA. The CDR3 nucleotides are TGTGCCAGTCAGAGGGCCAGCCAAGAGACCCAGTACTTC. Its translation: CASQRASQETQYF.

This chain connects TRBV3-1 to TRBJ1-1; D is undetermined. The CDR3 runs to 13 residues. CDR1 and CDR2 from the germline V gene are LGHDT and YNNKEL (reference sequence). V was trimmed by 0 bases and J by 7 bases, leaving 9 bases between them. CDR3 loop: CASSQEMGFEAFF. For the CDR3, the DNA is TGTGCCAGCAGCCAAGAGATGGGTTTTGAAGCTTTCTTT.

This clonotype turned up a few times. The V and J genes are TRBV18 and TRBJ1-1; 7 nucleotides line up with TRBD1. J lost 0 bases, V lost 9 bases, and 7 bases had no gene match. In germline, CDR1 is KGHSH, CDR2 LQKENI. The CDR3 runs 14 residues. The chain's CDR3 is CASQGGAVNTEAFF. CDR3 in DNA: TGTGCCAGTCAAGGGGGCGCCGTGAACACTGAAGCTTTCTTT.

The genes are TRBV20-1 and TRBJ2-3, with D perhaps TRBD1 or TRBD2 (6 bases each). V lost 6 bases to trimming and J lost 0 bases, with 13 bases between them. The CDR3 consists of 14 residues. Germline loops: CDR1 DFQATT, CDR2 SNEGSKA (reference sequence). The CDR3 here is CSAQTGASTDTQYF. The CDR3 nucleotides read TGCAGTGCACAGACGGGGGCTAGCACAGATACGCAGTATTTT.

This chain connects TRBV7-9 to TRBJ1-5; a possible D gene is TRBD1 (6 bases). Trimming removed 4 bases at V and 3 bases at J, with 16 bases between. The CDR3 has 16 amino acids. CDR1 and CDR2 from the germline V gene are SEHNR and FQNEAQ (reference sequence). CDR3 DNA: TGTGCCAGCAGCTCGGACGGCAGGGGTCTCAATCAGCCCCAGCATTTT. As protein: CASSSDGRGLNQPQHF.

This clonotype has a count of ten or more. This chain connects TRBV24-1 to TRBJ2-1; no firm D call. This CDR3 contains 16 residues. The V gene's germline CDR1 is KGHDR and CDR2 SFDVKD. V was clipped by 1 base and J by 1 base, with 10 bases between them. CDR3 in DNA: TGTGCCACCAGTGATTTTTCGGGTCTATCCTACAATGAGCAGTTCTTC. Translation: CATSDFSGLSYNEQFF.

This clonotype was counted between two and nine times. The V gene is TRBV7-2, the J gene TRBJ1-1; D remains ambiguous. CDR1 is SGHTA, CDR2 FQGNSA, per germline. This CDR3 region has 12 residues. Deletions cut 5 bases from V and 7 bases from J, with 11 bases between. CDR3 in DNA: TGTGCCAGCAGCCCCCGGCGTGGTGAAGCTTTCTTT. Encoded protein: CASSPRRGEAFF.

This clonotype was counted at least ten times. The V gene is TRBV12-3 or TRBV12-4, the J gene TRBJ1-5, with D maybe TRBD1 (6 bases). Trimming took 1 base from V and 2 from J, leaving 18 bases between them. This CDR3 spans 18 amino acids. CDR3 in DNA: TGTGCCAGCAGTTTAGAATTAGGGGGGAAGAGGGGCAATCAGCCCCAGCATTTT. It codes for CASSLELGGKRGNQPQHF.

Turning to this clonotype: A much larger clone lies one base from this, so it may be a read error. This likely comes from a read error, as the CDR3 has no conserved phenylalanine or tryptophan at its end. V and J are TRBV27 and TRBJ2-5; 11 bases fit TRBD1. Germline V gene sequence: CDR1 MNHEY, CDR2 SMNVEV (reference sequence). V trimming: 4 bases; J trimming: 5 bases; junction bases outside the gene matches: 0. This CDR3 has 13 residues. Here the CDR3 reads CASSWTGGETQYY. DNA of the CDR3: TGTGCCAGCAGTTGGACAGGGGGCGAGACCCAGTACTAC.

The chain links TRBV7-2 to TRBJ2-3; 8 bases are shared with TRBD2. V trimming: 2 bases; J trimming: 0 bases; junction bases outside the gene matches: 7. This CDR3 is built from 17 residues. Germline CDR1 is SGHTA and CDR2 is FQGNSA. In DNA form, the CDR3 reads TGTGCCAGCAGCTTATCGCAGCGGGAGTGGAGCACAGATACGCAGTATTTT. Its protein product is CASSLSQREWSTDTQYF.

There are many counts of this clonotype. This sequence joins TRBV12-3 or TRBV12-4 and TRBJ2-2; TRBD2 aligns across 10 bases. The V segment lost 2 bases and the J segment 4 bases; nucleotides outside the gene matches: 10. The CDR3 runs 18 residues. CDR3 coding DNA: TGTGCCAGCAGTTTAAGGGCTAGCGGGAGTCGGGGCACCGGGGAGCTGTTTTTT. It specifies CASSLRASGSRGTGELFF.

There are many counts of this clonotype. The chain is built from TRBV5-1 and TRBJ1-4, with a tentative D call TRBD1 (5 bases). V lost 4 bases to trimming and J lost 8 bases, with 15 bases between them. Germline-derived CDR1 and CDR2 are SGHRS and YFSETQ. The CDR3 has 14 amino acids. Here the CDR3 reads CASSAGPDGEKLFF. CDR3 bases: TGCGCCAGCAGCGCGGGACCAGACGGGGAAAAACTGTTTTTT.

This rearrangement joins TRBV5-1 to TRBJ2-3, with 7 bases matching TRBD1. Germline V gene lookup returns CDR1 SGHRS and CDR2 YFSETQ. This CDR3 has 15 amino acids. The V and J ends lost 0 bases and 2 bases, in that order; junction bases with no gene match: 3. This CDR3 reads CASSLGQGLTDTQYF. The CDR3 DNA sequence: TGCGCCAGCAGCTTGGGACAGGGCCTCACAGATACGCAGTATTTT. The full variable domain, with the rest looked up from reference TRBV5-1 and TRBJ2-3, is KAGVTQTPRYLIKTRGQQVTLSCSPISGHRSVSWYQQTPGQGLQFLFEYFSETQRNKGNFPGRFSGRQFSNSRSEMNVSTLELGDSALYLCASSLGQGLTDTQYFGPGTRLTVL.

As to this clonotype: The junction does not match germline at one end; this may be a read error. The chain employs TRBV7-9 and TRBJ2-1; 10 nucleotides line up with TRBD2. The CDR3 consists of 14 residues. Looked up from germline, CDR1 is SEHNR and CDR2 is FQNEAQ (reference sequence). CDR3: CASSLAMGSGRNVF. CDR3 DNA sequence: TGTGCCAGCAGCTTAGCCATGGGTAGCGGGAGGAACGTCTTC.